These T cell receptor beta chains were read from a single sample in a study of blood T cell repertoires in COVID-19. The data were produced by immunoSEQ multiplex PCR, yet TCRdb's version contains in-frame clones alone and is incomplete. The data show hundreds of thousands of clones, 87% seen once. Sequenced sample: PBMCs or T cells enriched from blood (not recorded which). The receptor set was obtained from a woman aged 25 to 39 with acute COVID-19. CDR3s include the opening cysteine and the closing phenylalanine or tryptophan. A D gene is named only where the DNA matches it firmly. Size is omitted from some rows. Given values are once, few, many or a class for expanded clones.

clone size: -
J gene: TRBJ1-2
V gene: TRBV2
D gene: -
CDR3 length: 15
CDR3 DNA: TGTGCCAGCAGTCCGGGATCGAAGGGCTACTATGGCTACACCTTC
CDR3 protein: CASSPGSKGYYGYTF

clone size: -
J gene: TRBJ2-5
V gene: TRBV27
D gene: -
CDR3 length: 13
CDR3 DNA: TGTGCCAGCAGTTTAGCACACCCGGGGACCCAGTACTTC
CDR3 protein: CASSLAHPGTQYF

clone size: -
J gene: TRBJ2-1
V gene: TRBV10-3
D gene: TRBD1
CDR3 length: 14
CDR3 DNA: TGTGCCACGACAGGGTTGGGGGTTTACAATGAGCAGTTCTTC
CDR3 protein: CATTGLGVYNEQFF

clone size: -
J gene: TRBJ1-2
V gene: TRBV10-3
D gene: TRBD1
CDR3 length: 14
CDR3 DNA: TGTGCCATCAGTACCGGACAGGGGAACTATGGCTACACCTTC
CDR3 protein: CAISTGQGNYGYTF

clone size: few
J gene: TRBJ2-2
V gene: TRBV7-3
D gene: -
CDR3 length: 14
CDR3 DNA: TGTGCCAGCAGCCTTGACTCCAACACCGGGGAGCTGTTTTTT
CDR3 protein: CASSLDSNTGELFF

clone size: -
J gene: TRBJ1-4
V gene: TRBV12-3/TRBV12-4
D gene: -
CDR3 length: 13
CDR3 DNA: TGTGCCAGCAGCAAGGGGGGGGATGAAAAACTGTTTTTT
CDR3 protein: CASSKGGDEKLFF

clone size: -
J gene: TRBJ2-3
V gene: TRBV7-6
D gene: TRBD2
CDR3 length: 16
CDR3 DNA: TGTGCCAGCAGCTTAAATGCGGGGGTCGCCACAGATACGCAGTATTTT
CDR3 protein: CASSLNAGVATDTQYF

clone size: -
J gene: TRBJ2-7
V gene: TRBV5-4
D gene: -
CDR3 length: 14
CDR3 DNA: TGTGCCAGCAGCTTCGGAGGGAGCGCCTACGAGCAGTACTTC
CDR3 protein: CASSFGGSAYEQYF

clone size: -
J gene: TRBJ1-5
V gene: TRBV7-3
D gene: -
CDR3 length: 13
CDR3 DNA: TGTGCCAGCAGCCTCCAGGCCGATCAGCCCCAGCATTTT
CDR3 protein: CASSLQADQPQHF

clone size: once
J gene: TRBJ2-1
V gene: TRBV25-1
D gene: TRBD2
CDR3 length: 15
CDR3 DNA: TGTGCCAGCAGTGTGGGACTAGCGGGCAGCAATGAGCAGTTCTTC
CDR3 protein: CASSVGLAGSNEQFF

clone size: -
J gene: TRBJ1-5
V gene: TRBV19
D gene: -
CDR3 length: 15
CDR3 DNA: TGTGCCACCAACGGCAGGACAGATAGCAATCAGCCCCAGCATTTT
CDR3 protein: CATNGRTDSNQPQHF

clone size: -
J gene: TRBJ2-7
V gene: TRBV28
D gene: TRBD1
CDR3 length: 13
CDR3 DNA: TGTGCCAGCACACCGGGACAGGCTTACGAGCAGTACTTC
CDR3 protein: CASTPGQAYEQYF

clone size: -
J gene: TRBJ1-5
V gene: TRBV7-8
D gene: -
CDR3 length: 15
CDR3 DNA: TGTGCCAGCAGCTTAGCGGGGGACTTAAATCAGCCCCAGCATTTT
CDR3 protein: CASSLAGDLNQPQHF

clone size: -
J gene: TRBJ2-1
V gene: TRBV28
D gene: TRBD2
CDR3 length: 13
CDR3 DNA: TGTGCCAGCAGCCCCGGGACTATCAATGAGCAGTTCTTC
CDR3 protein: CASSPGTINEQFF

clone size: -
J gene: TRBJ2-7
V gene: TRBV9
D gene: TRBD2
CDR3 length: 14
CDR3 DNA: TGTGCCAGCAGCGCAGGACTAGCGGAGTACGAGCAGTACTTC
CDR3 protein: CASSAGLAEYEQYF

clone size: -
J gene: TRBJ2-5
V gene: TRBV6-5
D gene: TRBD1
CDR3 length: 13
CDR3 DNA: TGTGCCAGCAGGGCCGGGACAGGGGAGACCCAGTACTTC
CDR3 protein: CASRAGTGETQYF

clone size: -
J gene: TRBJ1-2
V gene: TRBV7-2
D gene: -
CDR3 length: 15
CDR3 DNA: TGTGCCAGCAGCGAAAGCAGGACGGAGGGCCATGGCTACACCTTC
CDR3 protein: CASSESRTEGHGYTF

clone size: -
J gene: TRBJ1-1
V gene: TRBV10-3
D gene: -
CDR3 length: 17
CDR3 DNA: TGTGCCATCAGTGAGGCACGTTCGCAGGGGCGAAACACTGAAGCTTTCTTT
CDR3 protein: CAISEARSQGRNTEAFF

clone size: -
J gene: TRBJ1-2
V gene: TRBV7-9
D gene: TRBD1
CDR3 length: 13
CDR3 DNA: TGTGCCAGCAGCGAACAGGGGATCAATGGCTACACCTTC
CDR3 protein: CASSEQGINGYTF

clone size: -
J gene: TRBJ1-3
V gene: TRBV3-1/TRBV3-2
D gene: -
CDR3 length: 15
CDR3 DNA: TGTGCCAGCAGCCAAGGGGCGGGACCTGGAAACACCATATATTTT
CDR3 protein: CASSQGAGPGNTIYF

clone size: -
J gene: TRBJ1-1
V gene: TRBV14
D gene: -
CDR3 length: 14
CDR3 DNA: TGTGCCAGCAGCCAATCTGGTTGGGGGGGGTCGACTTTCTTT
CDR3 protein: CASSQSGWGGSTFF

clone size: -
J gene: TRBJ1-6
V gene: TRBV7-9
D gene: TRBD1
CDR3 length: 14
CDR3 DNA: TGTGCCAGCAGCTTAACTACAGGGGATTCACCCCTCCACTTT
CDR3 protein: CASSLTTGDSPLHF

clone size: -
J gene: TRBJ1-4
V gene: TRBV18
D gene: TRBD1
CDR3 length: 15
CDR3 DNA: TGTGCCAGCTCACCCAGGACAGGGAAGAATGAAAAACTGTTTTTT
CDR3 protein: CASSPRTGKNEKLFF

clone size: -
J gene: TRBJ1-5
V gene: TRBV7-6
D gene: -
CDR3 length: 16
CDR3 DNA: TGTGCCAGCAGCTTAATGCCGGGGGGCCAAAATCAGCCCCAGCATTTT
CDR3 protein: CASSLMPGGQNQPQHF

clone size: -
J gene: TRBJ1-5
V gene: TRBV28
D gene: TRBD1
CDR3 length: 14
CDR3 DNA: TGTGCCAGCGGCGGGACAGTCCTTAATCAGCCCCAGCATTTT
CDR3 protein: CASGGTVLNQPQHF

clone size: -
J gene: TRBJ2-5
V gene: TRBV4-1
D gene: TRBD2
CDR3 length: 18
CDR3 DNA: TGCGCCAGCAGACCGGATGATTCTAGCGGGGGGCTCCAAGAGACCCAGTACTTC
CDR3 protein: CASRPDDSSGGLQETQYF

clone size: once
J gene: TRBJ1-2
V gene: TRBV28
D gene: -
CDR3 length: 12
CDR3 DNA: TGTGCCAGCAGTTCCGGGGTCTATGGCTACACCTTC
CDR3 protein: CASSSGVYGYTF

clone size: -
J gene: TRBJ1-2
V gene: TRBV6-5
D gene: TRBD1
CDR3 length: 16
CDR3 DNA: TGTGCCAGCAGTTACTCTGATGACAGGGAACGGTATGGCTACACCTTC
CDR3 protein: CASSYSDDRERYGYTF

clone size: once
J gene: TRBJ2-1
V gene: TRBV19
D gene: TRBD1
CDR3 length: 15
CDR3 DNA: TGTGCCAGTAGAGTTGACAGGGCGTCCTACAATGAGCAGTTCTTC
CDR3 protein: CASRVDRASYNEQFF

clone size: once
J gene: TRBJ1-2
V gene: TRBV7-6
D gene: TRBD1
CDR3 length: 12
CDR3 DNA: TGTGCCAGCAGTTCAGGGGGCGGCGGCTACACCTTC
CDR3 protein: CASSSGGGGYTF

clone size: -
J gene: TRBJ2-7
V gene: TRBV28
D gene: TRBD1
CDR3 length: 13
CDR3 DNA: TGTGCCAGCAACCCGACAGGGACCTACGAGCAGTACTTC
CDR3 protein: CASNPTGTYEQYF

clone size: once
J gene: TRBJ1-4
V gene: TRBV6-2/TRBV6-3
D gene: TRBD1
CDR3 length: 14
CDR3 DNA: TGTGCCAGCAGTGATACAGGGGGGGGTGAAAAACTGTTTTTT
CDR3 protein: CASSDTGGGEKLFF

clone size: few
J gene: TRBJ2-2
V gene: TRBV3-1/TRBV3-2
D gene: -
CDR3 length: 16
CDR3 DNA: TGTGCCAGCAGCCAAGGGGCGGGGGCCAACACCGGGGAGCTGTTTTTT
CDR3 protein: CASSQGAGANTGELFF

clone size: -
J gene: TRBJ2-4
V gene: TRBV27
D gene: -
CDR3 length: 17
CDR3 DNA: TGTGCCAGCAGTTTACTAGATCCAGACCCAGCCAAAAACATTCAGTACTTC
CDR3 protein: CASSLLDPDPAKNIQYF

clone size: -
J gene: TRBJ2-2
V gene: TRBV9
D gene: -
CDR3 length: 13
CDR3 DNA: TGTGCCAGCAGCCTACGATACGCCGGGGAGCTGTTTTTT
CDR3 protein: CASSLRYAGELFF

clone size: -
J gene: TRBJ1-3
V gene: TRBV28
D gene: TRBD1
CDR3 length: 16
CDR3 DNA: TGTGCCAGCAGACGTCCCGGGACAGGGGGCAGAGACACCATATATTTT
CDR3 protein: CASRRPGTGGRDTIYF

clone size: -
J gene: TRBJ2-5
V gene: TRBV11-3
D gene: TRBD2
CDR3 length: 17
CDR3 DNA: TGTGCCAGCAGCGGCGGGACTAGCGGTTCTTTACAAGAGACCCAGTACTTC
CDR3 protein: CASSGGTSGSLQETQYF